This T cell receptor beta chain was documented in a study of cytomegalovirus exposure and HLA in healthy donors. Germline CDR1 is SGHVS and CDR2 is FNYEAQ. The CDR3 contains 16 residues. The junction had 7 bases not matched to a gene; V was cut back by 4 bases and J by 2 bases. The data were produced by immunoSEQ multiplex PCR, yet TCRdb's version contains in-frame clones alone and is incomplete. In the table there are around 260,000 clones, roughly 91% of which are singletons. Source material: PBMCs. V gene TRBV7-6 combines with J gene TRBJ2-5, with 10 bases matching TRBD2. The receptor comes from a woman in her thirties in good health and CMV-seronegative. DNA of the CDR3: TGTGCCAGCAGCTCCTCTAGCGGGAGATTTCAAGAGACCCAGTACTTC. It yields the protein CASSSSSGRFQETQYF.